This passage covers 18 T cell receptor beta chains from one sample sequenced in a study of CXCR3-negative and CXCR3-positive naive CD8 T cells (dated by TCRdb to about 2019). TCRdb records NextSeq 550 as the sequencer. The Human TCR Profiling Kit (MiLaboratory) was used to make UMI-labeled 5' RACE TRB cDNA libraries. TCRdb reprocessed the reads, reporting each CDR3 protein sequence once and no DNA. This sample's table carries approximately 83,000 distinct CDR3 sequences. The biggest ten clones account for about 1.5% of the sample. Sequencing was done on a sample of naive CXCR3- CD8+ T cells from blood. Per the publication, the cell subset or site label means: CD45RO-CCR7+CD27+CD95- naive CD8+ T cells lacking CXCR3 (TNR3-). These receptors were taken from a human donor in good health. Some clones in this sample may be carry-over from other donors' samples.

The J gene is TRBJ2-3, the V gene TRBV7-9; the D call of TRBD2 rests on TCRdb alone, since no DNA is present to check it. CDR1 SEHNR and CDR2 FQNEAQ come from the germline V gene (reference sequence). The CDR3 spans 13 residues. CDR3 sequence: CASTGGATDTQYF.

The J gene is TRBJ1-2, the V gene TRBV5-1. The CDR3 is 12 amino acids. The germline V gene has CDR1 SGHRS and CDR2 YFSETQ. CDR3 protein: CASSWGDGGYTF.

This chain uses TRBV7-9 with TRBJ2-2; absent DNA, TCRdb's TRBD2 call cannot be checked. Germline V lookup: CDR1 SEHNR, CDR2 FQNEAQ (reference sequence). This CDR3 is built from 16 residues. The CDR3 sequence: CASSLVGGSNTGELFF.

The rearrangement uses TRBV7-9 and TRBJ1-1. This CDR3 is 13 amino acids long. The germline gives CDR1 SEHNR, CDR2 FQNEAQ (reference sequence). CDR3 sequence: CASSAWRTAEAFF.

The CDR3 is CSVVLGTNEQFF. The chain employs TRBV29-1 and TRBJ2-1; with no DNA, the TCRdb D assignment of TRBD1 cannot be verified. CDR3 length: 12 residues. In germline, CDR1 is SQVTM, CDR2 ANQGSEA.

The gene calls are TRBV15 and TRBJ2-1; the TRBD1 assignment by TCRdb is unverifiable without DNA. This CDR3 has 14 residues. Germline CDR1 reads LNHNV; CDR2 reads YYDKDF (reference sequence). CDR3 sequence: CATSRVRQYNEQFF.

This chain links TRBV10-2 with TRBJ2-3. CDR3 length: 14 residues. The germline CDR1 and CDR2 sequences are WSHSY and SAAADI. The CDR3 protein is CASSEVRLADTQYF.

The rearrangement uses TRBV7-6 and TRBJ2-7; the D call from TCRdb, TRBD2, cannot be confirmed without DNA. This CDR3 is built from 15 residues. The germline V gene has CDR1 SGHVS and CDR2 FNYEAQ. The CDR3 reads CASSLEGSGGYEQYF.

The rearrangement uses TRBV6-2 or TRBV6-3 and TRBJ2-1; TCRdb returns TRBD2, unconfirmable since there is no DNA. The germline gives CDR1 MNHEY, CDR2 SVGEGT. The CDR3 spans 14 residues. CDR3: CASSYRALYNEQFF.

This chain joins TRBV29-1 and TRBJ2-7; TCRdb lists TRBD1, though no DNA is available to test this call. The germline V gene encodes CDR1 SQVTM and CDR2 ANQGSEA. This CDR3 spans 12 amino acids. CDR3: CSVRGQGGEQYF.

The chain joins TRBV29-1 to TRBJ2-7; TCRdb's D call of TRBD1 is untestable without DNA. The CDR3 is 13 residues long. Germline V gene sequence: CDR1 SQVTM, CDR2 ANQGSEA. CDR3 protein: CSVVGTGIPEQYF.

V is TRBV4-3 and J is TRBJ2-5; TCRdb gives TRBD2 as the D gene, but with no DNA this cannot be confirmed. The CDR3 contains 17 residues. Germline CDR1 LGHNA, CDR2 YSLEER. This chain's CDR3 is CASSQDPAGGLQETQYF.

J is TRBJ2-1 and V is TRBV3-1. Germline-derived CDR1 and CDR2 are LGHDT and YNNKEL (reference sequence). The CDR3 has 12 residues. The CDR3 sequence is CASSQGSNEQFF.

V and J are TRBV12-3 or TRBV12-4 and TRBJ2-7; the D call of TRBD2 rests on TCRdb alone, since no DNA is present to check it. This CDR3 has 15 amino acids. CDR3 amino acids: CASSSSGAHSYEQYF.

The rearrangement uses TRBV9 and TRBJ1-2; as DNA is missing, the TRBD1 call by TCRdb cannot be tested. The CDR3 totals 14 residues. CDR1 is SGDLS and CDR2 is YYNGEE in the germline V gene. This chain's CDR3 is CASSVGAGNYGYTF.

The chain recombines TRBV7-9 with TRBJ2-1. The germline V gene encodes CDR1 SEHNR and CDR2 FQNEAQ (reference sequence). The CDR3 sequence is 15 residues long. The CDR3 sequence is CASSLAGTTNNEQFF.

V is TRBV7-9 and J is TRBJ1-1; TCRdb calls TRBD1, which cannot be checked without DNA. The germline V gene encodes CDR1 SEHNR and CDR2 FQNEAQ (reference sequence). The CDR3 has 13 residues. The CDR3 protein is CASSGPRDSEAFF.

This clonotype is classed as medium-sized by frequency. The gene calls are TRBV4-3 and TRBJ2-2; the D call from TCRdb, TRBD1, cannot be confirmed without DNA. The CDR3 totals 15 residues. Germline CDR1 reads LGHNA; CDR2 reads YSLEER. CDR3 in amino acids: CASSATGVETGELFF.